This TCR beta chain was observed in a study of tumor-infiltrating lymphocytes in oesophageal squamous cell carcinoma. CDR3 length: 14 amino acids. The junction had 1 base not matched to a gene; V was cut back by 1 base and J by 4 bases. The germline CDR1 and CDR2 sequences are SGHVS and FNYEAQ. This clonotype was observed a few times. From the PCR reads, TCRdb called clonotypes with MiXCR, one entry per CDR3 protein. The table has approximately 9,500 distinct CDR3 sequences, about 53% seen once. The sequence was obtained from a female donor with esophageal squamous cell carcinoma. The sequencing sample was made of esophageal tumor tissue. The chain links TRBV7-6 to TRBJ2-5, with TRBD1 matching over 9 bases. CDR3 residues: CASSLGTGAETQYF. Written as DNA, the CDR3 is TGTGCCAGCAGCTTAGGGACAGGGGCAGAGACCCAGTACTTC.